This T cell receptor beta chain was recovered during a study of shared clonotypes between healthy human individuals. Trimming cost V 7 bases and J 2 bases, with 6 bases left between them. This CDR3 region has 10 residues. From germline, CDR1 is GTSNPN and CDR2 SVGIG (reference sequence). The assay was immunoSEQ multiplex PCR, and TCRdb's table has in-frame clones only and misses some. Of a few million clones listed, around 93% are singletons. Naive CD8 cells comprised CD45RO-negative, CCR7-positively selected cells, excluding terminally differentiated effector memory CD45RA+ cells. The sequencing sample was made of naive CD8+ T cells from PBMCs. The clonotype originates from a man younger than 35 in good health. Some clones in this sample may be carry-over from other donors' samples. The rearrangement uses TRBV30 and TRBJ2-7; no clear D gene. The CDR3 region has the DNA TGTGCCTATAGAACCTACGAGCAGTACTTC. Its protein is CAYRTYEQYF.